These 30 T cell receptor beta chains were all obtained from the same sample, sequenced in a study of identical twins. TCRdb independently ran MiXCR on the 5' RACE reads; one entry per CDR3 protein. The sample lists under 900,000 distinct CDR3 sequences; roughly an eighth were seen once. These data were also reused for a study on yellow fever vaccine responses in identical twins.

What was sequenced was PBMCs. These receptors were taken from a woman aged 18-30 years in good health.

This clonotype turned up a few times. The rearrangement uses TRBV20-1 and TRBJ2-3; 13 nucleotides align to TRBD2. CDR1 is DFQATT, CDR2 SNEGSKA, per germline (reference sequence). The J segment lost 5 bases and the V segment lost 7 bases, leaving 12 bases of the junction unmatched. The CDR3 contains 16 residues. This chain's CDR3 is CSVPPGTSGAGDTQYF. The CDR3 region has the DNA TGCAGTGTCCCCCCCGGGACTAGCGGGGCGGGAGATACGCAGTATTTT.

There are many counts of this clonotype. The J gene is TRBJ2-3, the V gene TRBV12-3 or TRBV12-4; TRBD2 matches at 7 bases. The ends lost 6 bases at V and 4 bases at J; junction bases unmatched: 10. This CDR3 comprises 15 residues. Here the CDR3 reads CASSPLAGAPDTQYF. Here the CDR3 DNA reads TGTGCCAGCAGCCCTCTGGCGGGAGCCCCAGATACGCAGTATTTT.

V usage is TRBV20-1 and J usage is TRBJ2-7; 7 positions match TRBD2. The germline CDR1 and CDR2 sequences are DFQATT and SNEGSKA (reference sequence). The V and J ends lost 2 bases and 11 bases, in that order; junction bases with no gene match: 18. The CDR3 totals 15 residues. The CDR3, as DNA: TGCAGTGCTAGACCCGGGGAGGGACTCCCACGTTTGGAGTACGTC. The encoded protein is CSARPGEGLPRLEYV.

This clonotype was found a few times. V usage is TRBV9 and J usage is TRBJ2-7, with a possible D match to TRBD1 (5 bases). The CDR3 covers 16 residues. CDR1 and CDR2 from the germline V gene are SGDLS and YYNGEE. Trimming shortened V by 0 bases and J by 4 bases, and 17 bases separated the two germline ends. CDR3 in DNA: TGTGCCAGCAGCGTAGGGCAGGGTACAAAACTATACGAGCAGTACTTC. It yields the protein CASSVGQGTKLYEQYF.

This clonotype came up many times. CDR3 sequence: CASSKASGSSYNEQFF. DNA of the CDR3: TGTGCCAGCAGCAAGGCTAGCGGGAGCTCCTACAATGAGCAGTTCTTC. The chain combines TRBV21-1 with TRBJ2-1; whether TRBD2, the table's D call, matches the DNA was not checked. TRBV21-1 is shown as a pseudogene. This CDR3 is built from 16 residues.

The CDR3 DNA is TGCAGTTGTAGCGGGAGAAGCTCCTACAATGAGCAGTTCTTC. It specifies CSCSGRSSYNEQFF. This chain links TRBV20-1 with TRBJ2-1; TRBD2 aligns across 9 bases. This CDR3 comprises 14 residues. Germline V gene lookup returns CDR1 DFQATT and CDR2 SNEGSKA (reference sequence). V trimming: 8 bases; J trimming: 0 bases; junction bases outside the gene matches: 5.

This clonotype came up many times. This may come from a read error, since a much larger clone is one base off. V and J are TRBV6-5 and TRBJ2-7, with 10 bases matching TRBD1. V gave up 0 bases and J gave up 3 bases; unmatched junction bases: 2. This CDR3 has 15 amino acids. Germline CDR1 reads MNHEY; CDR2 reads SVGAGI. CDR3 sequence (DNA): TGTGCCAGCAGTTACTCCGGGACAGGGGACTACGAGCAGTACTTC. As protein: CASSYSGTGDYEQYF.

V is TRBV20-1 and J is TRBJ1-1, with D uncertain. Looked up from germline, CDR1 is DFQATT and CDR2 is SNEGSKA (reference sequence). The CDR3 covers 15 residues. V dropped 0 bases and J dropped 3 bases, with 14 bases sitting between them. DNA of the CDR3: TGCAGTGCTAGAGATAAGACCACATTGGACACTGAAGCTTTCTTT. Its translation is CSARDKTTLDTEAFF.

The genes are TRBV29-1 and TRBJ2-1; D possibly corresponds to TRBD2 (6 bases). This CDR3 is built from 13 residues. Germline loops: CDR1 SQVTM, CDR2 ANQGSEA. V lost 4 bases and J 9 bases, leaving 16 bases between the germline ends. The CDR3 region has the DNA TGCAGCGTTGTGCCCACCGGGGGTGGTGAGCAGTTCTTC. Translation gives CSVVPTGGGEQFF.

The genes are TRBV12-3 or TRBV12-4 and TRBJ2-1; the match to TRBD1 covers 7 bases. With 3 bases clipped from V and 0 bases from J, the junction kept 5 bases outside the gene matches. This CDR3 is built from 16 residues. The CDR3 loop is CASSFQGGGSYNEQFF. CDR3 DNA sequence: TGTGCCAGCAGTTTCCAAGGGGGCGGCTCCTACAATGAGCAGTTCTTC.

The chain is built from TRBV9 and TRBJ1-2; D gene uncertain. Deletions cut 0 bases from V and 0 bases from J, with 12 bases between. Germline V lookup: CDR1 SGDLS, CDR2 YYNGEE. This CDR3 is 16 amino acids long. This CDR3 is CASSVEVTAANYGYTF. For the CDR3, the DNA is TGTGCCAGCAGCGTAGAGGTAACAGCAGCTAACTATGGCTACACCTTC. The full variable domain, its missing parts supplied by reference TRBV9 and TRBJ1-2, is DSGVTQTPKHLITATGQRVTLRCSPRSGDLSVYWYQQSLDQGLQFLIQYYNGEERAKGNILERFSAQQFPDLHSELNLSSLELGDSALYFCASSVEVTAANYGYTFGSGTRLTVV.

The sample holds a few counts of this clonotype. This chain uses TRBV20-1 with TRBJ2-4; D could derive from TRBD1 or TRBD2 (5 bases each). Germline assignment: CDR1 DFQATT and CDR2 SNEGSKA (reference sequence). The ends were cut back, 0 bases at V and 15 bases at J, with 21 bases in the middle. The CDR3 spans 14 residues. The CDR3 here is CSARDQGPHVIRYF. CDR3 bases: TGCAGTGCTAGAGATCAGGGACCCCACGTTATAAGGTACTTC.

The chain employs TRBV20-1 and TRBJ1-1; TRBD1 aligns across 8 bases. The V gene end was trimmed by 6 bases and the J gene end by 8 bases; junction bases not matched to a gene: 14. From germline, CDR1 is DFQATT and CDR2 SNEGSKA (reference sequence). This CDR3 has 14 amino acids. The CDR3 loop reads CSANRQGPLLEAFF. The CDR3 region has the DNA TGCAGTGCAAATAGACAGGGGCCACTTTTGGAAGCTTTCTTT.

This clonotype has more than one count but fewer than ten. The V and J genes are TRBV15 and TRBJ1-3, with D uncertain. The V and J ends lost 5 bases and 2 bases respectively, with 7 bases between them. This CDR3 region has 13 residues. CDR1 and CDR2 (germline): LNHNV, YYDKDF (reference sequence). CDR3: CATSSVAGNTIYF. DNA for the CDR3: TGTGCCACCAGCTCTGTCGCTGGAAACACCATATATTTT.

This clonotype has more than one count but fewer than ten. The chain has TRBV5-1 and TRBJ2-1; maybe TRBD1 (5 bases). CDR1 is SGHRS and CDR2 is YFSETQ in the germline V gene. V was pared by 0 bases and J by 4 bases, with 8 bases between. The CDR3 extends over 14 amino acids. CDR3 sequence (DNA): TGCGCCAGCAGCTTGGAAGGGGTTTACAATGAGCAGTTCTTC. Its protein is CASSLEGVYNEQFF. Together with reference TRBV5-1 and TRBJ2-1, the CDR3 gives the full variable domain: KAGVTQTPRYLIKTRGQQVTLSCSPISGHRSVSWYQQTPGQGLQFLFEYFSETQRNKGNFPGRFSGRQFSNSRSEMNVSTLELGDSALYLCASSLEGVYNEQFFGPGTRLTVL.

This clonotype was observed a handful of times. This chain uses TRBV9 with TRBJ2-1; 15 positions agree with TRBD2. The CDR3 loop spans 19 amino acids. Per the germline V gene, CDR1 is SGDLS and CDR2 is YYNGEE. V gave up 3 bases and J gave up 7 bases; unmatched junction bases: 14. For the CDR3, the DNA is TGTGCCAGCAGCGAGCCGGGGACTAGCGGGAGGAGAGGAGGGAATGAGCAGTTCTTC. Translation gives CASSEPGTSGRRGGNEQFF. Full variable domain (remainder filled in from reference TRBV9 and TRBJ2-1): DSGVTQTPKHLITATGQRVTLRCSPRSGDLSVYWYQQSLDQGLQFLIQYYNGEERAKGNILERFSAQQFPDLHSELNLSSLELGDSALYFCASSEPGTSGRRGGNEQFFGPGTRLTVL.

The sample holds a few counts of this clonotype. V gene TRBV28 combines with J gene TRBJ2-1, with a tentative D call TRBD2 (6 bases). Trimming took 6 bases from V and 8 from J, leaving 26 bases between them. The V gene's germline CDR1 is MDHEN and CDR2 SYDVKM. The CDR3 consists of 17 residues. CDR3 bases: TGTGCCAGCAGCTTCAACCGGGAGTTAAGGTTGAGCGATGAGCAGTTCTTC. It is translated as CASSFNRELRLSDEQFF. The variable domain in full, with the rest retrieved from reference TRBV28 and TRBJ2-1, is DVKVTQSSRYLVKRTGEKVFLECVQDMDHENMFWYRQDPGLGLRLIYFSYDVKMKEKGDIPEGYSVSREKKERFSLILESASTNQTSMYLCASSFNRELRLSDEQFFGPGTRLTVL.

This clonotype has a count of ten or more. This chain joins TRBV12-3 or TRBV12-4 and TRBJ1-1, with D unclear. V was clipped by 7 bases and J by 4 bases, with 10 bases between them. The length of the CDR3 is 12 residues. CDR3 coding DNA: TGTGCCAGCACCCTAAGGAGCACTGAAGCTTTCTTT. This encodes CASTLRSTEAFF.

This sequence joins TRBV10-3 and TRBJ2-7; 7 nucleotides align to TRBD2. Germline CDR1 reads ENHRY; CDR2 reads SYGVKD. V lost 10 bases, J lost 4 bases, and 19 bases stayed unmatched. CDR3 size: 16 residues. CDR3 loop: CATQGGIGGRSYEQYF. Written as DNA, the CDR3 is TGTGCCACACAAGGAGGGATCGGCGGGAGAAGTTACGAGCAGTACTTC.

The chain combines TRBV19 with TRBJ1-1; D remains unclear. The CDR3 extends over 13 amino acids. The germline CDR1 and CDR2 sequences are LNHDA and SQIVND (reference sequence). V lost 3 bases and J 8 bases, leaving 13 bases between the germline ends. The CDR3 sequence is CASSISGEGEAFF. CDR3 nucleotides: TGTGCCAGTAGTATTTCGGGCGAAGGGGAAGCTTTCTTT. The whole variable domain, filled in from reference TRBV19 and TRBJ1-1, reads DGGITQSPKYLFRKEGQNVTLSCEQNLNHDAMYWYRQDPGQGLRLIYYSQIVNDFQKGDIAEGYSVSREKKESFPLTVTSAQKNPTAFYLCASSISGEGEAFFGQGTRLTVV.

This clonotype was picked up many times. This chain uses TRBV28 with TRBJ2-7; D not resolved. Germline-derived CDR1 and CDR2 are MDHEN and SYDVKM. The V end lost 2 bases, the J end lost 3 bases, and 8 bases lay between the germline ends. The CDR3 sequence is 13 residues long. CDR3 amino acids: CASSLVGRYEQYV. As DNA, the CDR3 is TGTGCCAGCAGTTTAGTTGGGCGCTACGAGCAGTACGTC.

The rearrangement joins TRBV4-1 to TRBJ2-7; 8 nucleotides align to TRBD2. Germline V gives CDR1 MGHRA, CDR2 YSYEKL. The junction had 16 bases not matched to a gene; V was cut back by 3 bases and J by 3 bases. The length of the CDR3 is 18 residues. The CDR3 spells CASSHVTSGVSADYEQYF. For the CDR3, the DNA is TGCGCCAGCAGCCATGTTACTAGCGGAGTCTCCGCGGACTACGAGCAGTACTTC.

This clonotype was picked up a small number of times. The chain carries TRBV20-1 and TRBJ1-5; tentatively, D is TRBD1 (6 bases). CDR3 size: 15 residues. Germline V gives CDR1 DFQATT, CDR2 SNEGSKA (reference sequence). V was clipped by 1 base and J by 7 bases, with 17 bases between them. CDR3 in amino acids: CSARVQGVFGQPQHF. CDR3 in DNA: TGCAGTGCTAGAGTACAGGGAGTTTTCGGGCAGCCCCAGCATTTT.

This clonotype came up a few times. The chain links TRBV9 to TRBJ1-6; maybe TRBD1 (5 bases). This CDR3 is built from 17 residues. In germline, CDR1 is SGDLS, CDR2 YYNGEE. V was cut by 4 bases and J by 0 bases, with 14 bases left in between. Written as DNA, the CDR3 is TGTGCCAGCAGCTCCCGGGACGGGAGCTCCTATAATTCACCCCTCCACTTT. Encoded protein: CASSSRDGSSYNSPLHF.

The chain recombines TRBV10-3 with TRBJ1-2; 8 nucleotides match TRBD1. Germline-derived CDR1 and CDR2 are ENHRY and SYGVKD. The J segment lost 7 bases and the V segment lost 4 bases, leaving 2 bases of the junction unmatched. This CDR3 has 12 residues. CDR3 sequence (DNA): TGTGCCATCAGTGGGACAGGGTCTGGCTACACCTTC. This sequence encodes CAISGTGSGYTF.

The table lists this clonotype with many counts. The chain employs TRBV15 and TRBJ2-3, with no clear D. The V gene's germline CDR1 is LNHNV and CDR2 YYDKDF (reference sequence). The V gene lost 7 bases and the J gene lost 0 bases, with 11 bases spanning the gap. This CDR3 spans 14 amino acids. CDR3 bases: TGTGCCACCACCTATAGCTTAAGCACAGATACGCAGTATTTT. Translation: CATTYSLSTDTQYF.

V gene TRBV4-1 combines with J gene TRBJ2-1, with TRBD2 matching 14 bases. There are 17 residues in the CDR3. The germline V gene encodes CDR1 MGHRA and CDR2 YSYEKL. The trim removed 3 bases at V and 2 bases at J, leaving 3 bases unmatched. DNA for the CDR3: TGCGCCAGCAGCCACGGGACTAGCGGGAGACCCTACAATGAGCAGTTCTTC. Amino acids: CASSHGTSGRPYNEQFF.

The chain employs TRBV5-5 and TRBJ2-5; the match to TRBD2 covers 9 bases. The CDR3 is 17 residues long. V shed 1 base, J shed 4 bases, and the junction held 11 bases outside the gene matches. Germline V gives CDR1 SGHKS, CDR2 YYEKEE (reference sequence). The CDR3 sequence: CASSLSGGRALGETQYF. CDR3 coding DNA: TGTGCCAGCAGCTTGTCCGGCGGGAGGGCCCTCGGAGAGACCCAGTACTTC. The full variable domain, completed using reference TRBV5-5 and TRBJ2-5, is DAGVTQSPTHLIKTRGQQVTLRCSPISGHKSVSWYQQVLGQGPQFIFQYYEKEERGRGNFPDRFSARQFPNYSSELNVNALLLGDSALYLCASSLSGGRALGETQYFGPGTRLLVL.

The chain employs TRBV28 and TRBJ2-2, with D tentatively TRBD1 (5 bases). V was trimmed by 10 bases and J by 5 bases, leaving 20 bases between them. Germline V CDR1 and CDR2: MDHEN, SYDVKM. CDR3 length: 15 residues. The CDR3 reads CATIRFGAVTGELFF. CDR3 nucleotide sequence: TGTGCCACCATCCGTTTTGGGGCCGTTACCGGGGAGCTGTTTTTT.

The chain couples TRBV5-1 to TRBJ2-5; 15 nucleotides match TRBD2. V lost 3 bases and J lost 4; bases outside the gene matches: 7. Looked up from germline, CDR1 is SGHRS and CDR2 is YFSETQ. The CDR3 is 17 residues long. The DNA of the CDR3 is TGCGCCAGCAGCTCGGGAGGACTAGCGGGGGGGCGAGAGACCCAGTACTTC. The encoded protein is CASSSGGLAGGRETQYF.